Below, one T cell receptor beta chain is given with its context. Antigen: not known. Sequencing was performed with immunoSEQ multiplex PCR; in TCRdb, only in-frame clones are kept and a portion is missing. The table has fewer than 130,000 clones, about nine tenths seen once. This sample was taken from a study of cytomegalovirus exposure and HLA in healthy donors. Study results and limitations: Three CMV-associated chains proved CMV antigen-specific in vitro. Most TCR sequences were uncommon, yet certain public TCRs appeared in many donors.

What was sequenced was PBMCs. The sequence was collected from a woman between 18 and 30 years old in good health and CMV-seronegative.

As DNA, the CDR3 is TGTGCCACCCAGACAGGGGGTGGAAACACCATATATTTT. It translates to CATQTGGGNTIYF. The J gene is TRBJ1-3, the V gene TRBV2; TRBD1 aligns across 9 bases. J was trimmed by 3 bases and V by 10 bases; bases with no gene match: 4. In germline, CDR1 is SNHLY, CDR2 FYNNEI. The CDR3 is made up of 13 amino acids.